This record covers a single TCR beta chain. Treg sorting used a CD4+CD25+CD127-/low gate. TCRdb ran MiXCR on the 5' RACE reads and lists one entry per CDR3 protein. Seen here are approximately 58,000 distinct CDR3 sequences, roughly 25% observed once, and the top ten hold less than 2.5%. Germline CDR1 is MNHEY and CDR2 is SVGEGT. The CDR3 sequence is 15 residues long. J lost 0 bases, V lost 6 bases, and 7 bases had no gene match. Sequencing was done on a sample of tumor-infiltrating Tregs sorted from the breast tumor. This chain links TRBV6-2 or TRBV6-3 with TRBJ2-7; TRBD1 aligns across 8 bases. The TCR was taken from a female donor with breast cancer. Here the CDR3 DNA reads TGTGCCAGCAGCAAAACAGGGGGGAGCTCCTACGAGCAGTACTTC. Protein sequence: CASSKTGGSSYEQYF.